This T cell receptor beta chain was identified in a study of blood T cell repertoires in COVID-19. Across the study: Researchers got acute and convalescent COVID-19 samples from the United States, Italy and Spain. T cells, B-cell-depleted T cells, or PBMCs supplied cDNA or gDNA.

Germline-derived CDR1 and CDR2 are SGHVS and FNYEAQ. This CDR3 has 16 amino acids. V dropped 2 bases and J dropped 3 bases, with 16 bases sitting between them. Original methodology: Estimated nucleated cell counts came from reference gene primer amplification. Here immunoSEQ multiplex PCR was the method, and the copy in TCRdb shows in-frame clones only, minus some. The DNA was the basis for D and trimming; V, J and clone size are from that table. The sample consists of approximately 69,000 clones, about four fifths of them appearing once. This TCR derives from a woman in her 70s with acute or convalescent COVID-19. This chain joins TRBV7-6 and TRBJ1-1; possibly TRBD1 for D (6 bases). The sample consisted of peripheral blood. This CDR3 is CASSLRQRGGDTEAFF. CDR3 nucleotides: TGTGCCAGCAGCTTACGACAGAGAGGGGGAGACACTGAAGCTTTCTTT. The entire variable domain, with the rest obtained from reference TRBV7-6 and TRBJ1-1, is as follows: GAGVSQSPRYKVTKRGQDVALRCDPISGHVSLYWYRQALGQGPEFLTYFNYEAQQDKSGLPNDRFSAERPEGSISTLTIQRTEQRDSAMYRCASSLRQRGGDTEAFFGQGTRLTVV.